This note documents a single T cell receptor (beta chain) sequence. Its target is unknown. The sample is drawn from a study of T cells in localized non-small cell lung cancer. Sequencing used immunoSEQ multiplex PCR; TCRdb keeps in-frame clones, though not all of them. The data contain 70,000 to 80,000 clones, about 88% of them singletons. The germline CDR1 and CDR2 sequences are MNHNS and SASEGT. V was pared by 0 bases and J by 4 bases, with 13 bases between. The CDR3 loop spans 16 amino acids. Study-wide findings and caveats: Across samples, adjacent lung featured a median roughly 60 of the top 100 tumor clones. Uninvolved adjacent lung showed peak T cell clonality, exceeding tumor.

The chain is built from TRBV6-1 and TRBJ1-5; D call uncertain. The sequence came from a woman aged 40 to 75 with stage I squamous cell lung carcinoma. Specimen: peripheral blood, collected before any cancer treatment. CDR3 coding DNA: TGTGCCAGCAGTGAAGCAGATCGGTCAACTAATCAGCCCCAGCATTTT. It translates to CASSEADRSTNQPQHF.